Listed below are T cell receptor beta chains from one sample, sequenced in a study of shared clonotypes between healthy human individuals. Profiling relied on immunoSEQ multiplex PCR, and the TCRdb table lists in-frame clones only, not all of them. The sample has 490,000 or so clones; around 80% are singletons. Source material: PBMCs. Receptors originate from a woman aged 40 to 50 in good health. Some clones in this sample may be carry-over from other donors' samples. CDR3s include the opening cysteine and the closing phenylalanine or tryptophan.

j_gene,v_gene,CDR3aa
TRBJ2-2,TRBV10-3,CAITDRGGTGELFF
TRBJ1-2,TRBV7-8,CASSSQIDVNYGYTF
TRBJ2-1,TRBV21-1,CASSGGLAGPPRNEQFF
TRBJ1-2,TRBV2,CASSSQGNYGYTF
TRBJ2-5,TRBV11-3,CASSLGDALKETQYF
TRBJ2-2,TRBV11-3,CAIEIPNTGELFF
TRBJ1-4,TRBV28,CASSLRQLATNEKLFF
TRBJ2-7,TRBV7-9,CASSPPSDSTYEQYF
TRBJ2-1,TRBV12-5,CASGLQGPRVSGDGGEQFF
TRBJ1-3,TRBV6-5,CASSYGPSSGNTIYF
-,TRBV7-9,CASTGEGGEQYF
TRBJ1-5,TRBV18,CASSKSSLQDQPQHF
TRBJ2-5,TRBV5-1,CATSFAGTGEETQYF
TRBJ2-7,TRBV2,CASLGQGYEQYF
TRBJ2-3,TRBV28,CASSEDRQDYTDTQYF
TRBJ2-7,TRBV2,CASSDDGAGGPVEQYF
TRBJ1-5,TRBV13,CASSLGQSGQPQHF
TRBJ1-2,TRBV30,CAWSDGFNYGYTF
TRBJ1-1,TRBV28,CASITPGLNTEAFF
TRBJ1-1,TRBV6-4,CASSVLGTEAFF
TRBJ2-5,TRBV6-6,CASSFTGFGETQYF
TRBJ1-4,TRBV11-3,CASSPAAVEKLFF
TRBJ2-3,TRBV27,CASSPGSGRPDTQYF
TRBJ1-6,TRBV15,CATSRERGVTSPLHF
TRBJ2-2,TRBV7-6,CASTSGTGRTGELFF
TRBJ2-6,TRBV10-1,CASSDSGANVLTF
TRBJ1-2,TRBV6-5,CASRDAVFQPYGYTF
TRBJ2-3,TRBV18,CASSHLRDRSTDTQYF